This TCR beta chain was sequenced for a study of cytomegalovirus exposure and HLA in healthy donors. Notes on the study in general: There were reportedly fewer N-insertions in an Asian-associated ancestry cluster than the approximately 600-donor mean, in a later analysis. Researchers reported in a later analysis that common viral pathogens appeared linked to several top clusters. Serostatus for CMV was the only available immune exposure information. In vitro data verified three CMV-associated chains as specific for CMV antigens.

60 Vbeta and 13 Jbeta primers were used in PCR. Libraries were prepared by immunoSEQ multiplex PCR; TCRdb keeps only in-frame clonotypes and omits some of them. The table lists approximately 150,000 clones, roughly four fifths of them singletons. Comment on this clone: Its antigen is as yet unknown.

CDR1 is SGDLS, CDR2 YYNGEE, per germline. This CDR3 contains 18 residues. V lost 0 bases and J lost 4; bases outside the gene matches: 16. This clonotype originated in a man between 18 and 29 years old in good health and CMV-seropositive. The chain couples TRBV9 to TRBJ2-7; the match to TRBD2 covers 7 bases. Material for sequencing was PBMCs. CDR3: CASSVASLNWGTTYEQYF. The CDR3 DNA sequence: TGTGCCAGCAGCGTAGCTTCGTTAAACTGGGGGACTACTTACGAGCAGTACTTC.